A single sample gave rise to the 2 T cell receptor beta chains below, sequenced in a study of beta chain features in type 1 diabetes. Broader study findings: In every one of the four CD4+ subsets, TCRB CDR3s were moderately but significantly shorter in Type 1 diabetes patients.

Antigens for these TCRs are unknown. The investigators reverse transcribed all of the isolated RNA, so they sequenced expressed TCRB transcripts. Sequenced by immunoSEQ multiplex PCR; TCRdb stores in-frame clones only, minus some. The sample includes 640,000 or so clones, about an eighth of them seen just once. The sample taken for sequencing was naive CD4+ T cells from blood. Receptors were obtained from a young man with type 1 diabetes.

There are a few counts of this clone. The same CDR3 also results from other DNA sequences found in this sample. V and J are TRBV6-5 and TRBJ2-4, with 7 bases fitting TRBD1. The CDR3 sequence is 16 residues long. CDR1 is MNHEY and CDR2 is SVGAGI in the germline V gene. V lost 0 bases, J lost 0 bases, and 2 bases stayed unmatched. CDR3 protein: CASSYSQGLAKNIQYF. CDR3 coding DNA: TGTGCCAGCAGTTACTCACAGGGGCTAGCCAAAAACATTCAGTACTTC.

This chain joins TRBV5-1 and TRBJ2-5; D remains unclear. The V and J ends lost 3 bases and 1 base respectively, with 10 bases between them. Germline CDR1 is SGHRS and CDR2 is YFSETQ. There are 14 residues in the CDR3. DNA of the CDR3: TGCGCCAGCAGCTACCTATGGGGCCAAGAGACCCAGTACTTC. Its translation: CASSYLWGQETQYF.